These T cell receptor beta chains were read from a single sample in a study of blood T cell repertoires in COVID-19. TCRdb's table, derived via immunoSEQ multiplex PCR, lists solely in-frame clones and lacks some. The sample lists 240,000 or so clones, 80% to 85% occurring once. Input material: peripheral blood. These receptors were taken from a woman aged 55-75 years with active or convalescent COVID-19. Both conserved end residues are part of each CDR3. Fields, in order: J gene, V gene, clone size, D gene, CDR3 protein, CDR3 DNA. The D gene is left open where the match is weak. The size field is filled for only some rows; it gives once, few, many or a size class.

TRBJ1-4	TRBV30	NA	TRBD1	CAWSVQGRGNEKLFF	TGTGCCTGGAGTGTACAGGGCAGGGGGAATGAAAAACTGTTTTTT
TRBJ1-5	TRBV12-5	few	TRBD1	CASGLAGTEENQPQHF	TGTGCTAGTGGTTTGGCCGGGACAGAGGAGAATCAGCCCCAGCATTTT
TRBJ2-5	TRBV12-5	NA	TRBD2	CASGLFRDLAGVKETQYF	TGTGCTAGTGGTTTGTTCAGGGACCTAGCGGGGGTCAAAGAGACCCAGTACTTC
TRBJ1-3	TRBV5-1	once	TRBD1	CASSPHGTGVGNTIYF	TGCGCCAGCAGCCCACACGGGACAGGGGTTGGAAACACCATATATTTT
TRBJ1-2	TRBV20-1	NA	NA	CSAPTAYGYTF	TGCAGTGCTCCGACAGCCTATGGCTACACCTTC
TRBJ2-1	TRBV24-1	NA	TRBD2	CATSDPSGDYNEQFF	TGTGCCACCAGTGATCCTAGCGGGGATTACAATGAGCAGTTCTTC
TRBJ1-6	TRBV6-1	NA	NA	CASSEVPGLSSYNSPLHF	TGTGCCAGCAGTGAAGTACCGGGACTGAGCTCCTATAATTCACCCCTCCACTTT
TRBJ2-2	TRBV5-1	once	TRBD1	CASSLVGGAPAAGELFF	TGCGCCAGCAGCTTGGTAGGGGGCGCCCCTGCGGCCGGGGAGCTGTTTTTT
TRBJ1-5	TRBV2	NA	TRBD1	CASYPTGGGYSNQPQHF	TGTGCCAGCTACCCGACAGGGGGCGGGTATAGCAATCAGCCCCAGCATTTT
TRBJ1-5	TRBV9	NA	NA	CASSSGGNQPQHF	TGTGCCAGCAGCTCCGGAGGGAATCAGCCCCAGCATTTT
TRBJ2-3	TRBV19	NA	TRBD2	CASSPRLAGGPPGDTQYF	TGTGCCAGTAGTCCCCGGCTAGCGGGGGGCCCCCCCGGAGATACGCAGTATTTT
TRBJ1-6	TRBV7-2	NA	NA	CASSLEDGGLSSYNSPLHF	TGTGCCAGCAGCTTAGAGGACGGAGGCCTAAGCTCCTATAATTCGCCCCTCCACTTT
TRBJ2-4	TRBV3-1/TRBV3-2	NA	NA	CASSSGGGENIQYF	TGTGCCAGCAGCTCGGGCGGGGGCGAAAACATTCAGTACTTC
TRBJ2-5	TRBV6-5	NA	TRBD2	CASPGLEQETQYF	TGTGCCAGCCCGGGACTAGAACAAGAGACCCAGTACTTC
TRBJ2-3	TRBV3-1/TRBV3-2	NA	TRBD2	CASSQRLADSFTDTQYF	TGTGCCAGCAGCCAAAGGCTAGCGGATTCCTTCACAGATACGCAGTATTTT
TRBJ2-4	TRBV6-5	NA	TRBD2	CASTRLAGDNIQYF	TGTGCCAGCACCAGACTAGCGGGGGACAACATTCAGTACTTC
TRBJ1-2	TRBV7-3	NA	TRBD1	CASSATGGDYGYTF	TGTGCCAGCAGCGCCACAGGGGGCGACTATGGCTACACCTTC
TRBJ2-1	TRBV11-2	NA	TRBD2	CASSLVTGTKLYNEQFF	TGTGCCAGCAGCTTAGTTACGGGGACTAAGCTCTACAATGAGCAGTTCTTC
TRBJ2-3	TRBV9	NA	NA	CASSVGLNTDTQYF	TGTGCCAGCAGCGTGGGCTTGAATACAGATACGCAGTATTTT
TRBJ1-2	TRBV27	few	TRBD1	CASSSRDRGRGSNYGYTF	TGTGCCAGCAGTTCCCGGGACAGGGGGCGCGGATCTAACTATGGCTACACCTTC
TRBJ1-1	TRBV6-6	NA	TRBD1	CASSRAQGGVGYTEAFF	TGTGCCAGCAGTCGGGCACAGGGGGGCGTTGGGTACACTGAAGCTTTCTTT
TRBJ1-2	TRBV6-5	NA	NA	CSTDERGYTF	TGTTCCACGGATGAGCGAGGCTACACCTTC
TRBJ2-1	TRBV29-1	NA	TRBD2	CSVTERGARDEQFF	TGCAGCGTTACGGAGCGGGGGGCAAGGGATGAGCAGTTCTTC
TRBJ1-3	TRBV14	NA	NA	CASARYSGNTIYF	TGTGCCAGCGCCCGGTACTCTGGAAACACCATATATTTT
TRBJ1-2	TRBV28	NA	NA	CASSSGPPYYGYTF	TGTGCCAGCAGTTCAGGGCCGCCTTACTATGGCTACACCTTC
TRBJ1-1	TRBV12-2	NA	NA	CASRSRNTEAFF	TGTGCAAGTCGCTCCAGGAACACTGAAGCTTTCTTT
TRBJ1-4	TRBV21-1	NA	NA	CASSKRDRDGEKLFF	TGTGCCAGCAGCAAGAGGGACAGGGATGGAGAAAAACTGTTTTTT
TRBJ2-7	TRBV5-6	NA	TRBD1	CASRDRASRYEQYF	TGTGCCAGCAGGGACAGGGCGTCTCGGTACGAGCAGTACTTC
TRBJ2-3	TRBV2	NA	TRBD1	CASSDIGTGVTDTQYF	TGTGCCAGCAGTGATATCGGGACAGGGGTGACAGATACGCAGTATTTT
TRBJ1-2	TRBV4-3	NA	NA	CASSPRTDPYGYTF	TGCGCCAGCAGCCCGCGGACAGACCCTTATGGCTACACCTTC
TRBJ2-7	TRBV15	NA	TRBD2	CATSARLAGASGEQYF	TGTGCCACCAGCGCCCGACTAGCGGGGGCGAGTGGCGAGCAGTACTTC
TRBJ1-1	TRBV7-9	NA	TRBD1	CASSPDRFVTEAFF	TGTGCCAGCAGCCCGGACAGGTTCGTCACTGAAGCTTTCTTT
TRBJ2-3	TRBV13	NA	NA	CASSPPGRRDTQYF	TGTGCCAGCAGCCCCCCAGGCCGAAGGGATACGCAGTATTTT
TRBJ1-1	TRBV6-5	NA	NA	CASSYSSAPRASEAFF	TGTGCCAGCAGTTACTCTTCGGCCCCCAGGGCAAGTGAAGCTTTCTTT
TRBJ2-3	TRBV5-1	few	TRBD2	CASSLRGASGGAQSTDTQYF	TGCGCCAGCAGCTTGCGTGGGGCTAGCGGGGGGGCGCAGAGCACAGATACGCAGTATTTT
TRBJ1-6	TRBV5-1	once	TRBD1	CASSPGQGPPLHF	TGCGCCAGCAGCCCGGGACAGGGCCCACCCCTCCACTTT
TRBJ2-3	TRBV4-1	NA	NA	CASSRVGARTDTQYF	TGCGCCAGCAGCCGAGTGGGGGCTCGCACAGATACGCAGTATTTT
TRBJ1-4	TRBV7-2	NA	NA	CASSANSGGNEKLFF	TGTGCCAGCAGCGCCAACTCGGGGGGTAATGAAAAACTGTTTTTT
TRBJ2-6	TRBV19	NA	TRBD1	CASSRGTGESGANVLTF	TGTGCCAGTAGCCGGGGGACAGGAGAATCTGGGGCCAACGTCCTGACTTTC
TRBJ1-3	TRBV7-9	NA	NA	CASRSSGNTIYF	TGTGCCAGCAGGTCGAGCGGAAACACCATATATTTT
TRBJ2-1	TRBV7-2	NA	NA	CASSLGTYNEQFF	TGTGCCAGCAGCCTCGGGACCTACAATGAGCAGTTCTTC
TRBJ1-3	TRBV4-1	NA	NA	CASSQVGNPGNTIYF	TGCGCCAGCAGCCAAGTCGGGAACCCTGGAAACACCATATATTTT
TRBJ2-2	TRBV7-3	NA	TRBD2	CASSPASGDSHGELFF	TGTGCCAGCAGCCCCGCTAGCGGGGACAGTCACGGGGAGCTGTTTTTT
TRBJ1-5	TRBV20-1	few	NA	CSASRGWGNQPQHF	TGCAGTGCTAGTAGAGGGTGGGGTAATCAGCCCCAGCATTTT
TRBJ1-2	TRBV29-1	once	NA	CSVGAETYGYTF	TGCAGCGTTGGGGCAGAAACCTATGGCTACACCTTC
TRBJ2-1	TRBV27	NA	TRBD2	CASSRRVAGPVTEQFF	TGTGCCAGCAGCCGCAGGGTAGCGGGGCCCGTTACTGAGCAGTTCTTC
TRBJ2-1	TRBV28	NA	TRBD1	CASSTLPRGPESYNEQFF	TGTGCCAGTAGTACCCTCCCGAGGGGGCCAGAAAGCTACAATGAGCAGTTCTTC
TRBJ2-1	TRBV7-2	few	TRBD1	CASSPRGQSSYNEQFF	TGTGCCAGCAGCCCCCGGGGACAGAGCTCCTACAATGAGCAGTTCTTC
TRBJ1-1	TRBV6-5	NA	NA	CASSYSITPGPQAFF	TGTGCCAGCAGTTACTCGATAACTCCGGGTCCCCAAGCTTTCTTT
TRBJ1-2	TRBV6-5	NA	NA	CASTLTPGDNYGYTF	TGTGCCAGCACCCTGACTCCCGGGGATAACTATGGCTACACCTTC
TRBJ1-2	TRBV3-1/TRBV3-2	NA	TRBD1	CASSAGQGLGYTF	TGTGCCAGCAGCGCCGGACAGGGGCTGGGCTACACCTTC
TRBJ2-5	TRBV18	NA	NA	CASSGPQETQYF	TGTGCCAGCTCAGGGCCTCAAGAGACCCAGTACTTC
TRBJ2-1	TRBV7-9	once	TRBD2	CASSPHLAGGPYNEQFF	TGTGCCAGCAGCCCGCATTTAGCGGGGGGGCCCTACAATGAGCAGTTCTTC
TRBJ2-1	TRBV29-1	NA	NA	CSGSRGASYNEQFF	TGCAGCGGTTCGCGTGGGGCTTCCTACAATGAGCAGTTCTTC
TRBJ2-5	TRBV6-5	NA	NA	CASSPGGGGGETQYF	TGTGCCAGCAGCCCCGGGGGAGGGGGTGGGGAGACCCAGTACTTC
TRBJ1-1	TRBV10-1	NA	NA	CASSGLTNTEAFF	TGCGCCAGCAGTGGACTCACGAACACTGAAGCTTTCTTT
TRBJ1-6	TRBV5-8	NA	NA	CASSLTRVTRSSYNSPLHF	TGTGCCAGCAGCTTAACTAGGGTGACCAGGAGCTCCTATAATTCACCCCTCCACTTT
TRBJ2-3	TRBV29-1	NA	TRBD2	CSVPGTSGVTDTQYF	TGCAGCGTCCCAGGGACTAGCGGGGTGACAGATACGCAGTATTTT
TRBJ1-2	TRBV11-2	NA	TRBD1	CASMGQTPNYGYTF	TGTGCCAGCATGGGACAGACCCCTAACTATGGCTACACCTTC